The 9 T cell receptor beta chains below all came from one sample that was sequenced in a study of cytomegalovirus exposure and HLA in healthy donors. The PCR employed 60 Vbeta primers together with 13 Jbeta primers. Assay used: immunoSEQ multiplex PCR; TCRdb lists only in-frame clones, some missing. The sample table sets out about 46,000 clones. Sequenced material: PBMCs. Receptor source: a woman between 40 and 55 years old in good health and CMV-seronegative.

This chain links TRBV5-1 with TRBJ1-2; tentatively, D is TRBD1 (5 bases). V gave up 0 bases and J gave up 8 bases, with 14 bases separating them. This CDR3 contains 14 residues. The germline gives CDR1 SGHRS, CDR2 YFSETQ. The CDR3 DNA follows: TGCGCCAGCAGCTTGGCCGGGGGGTTGGAAGGCTACACCTTC. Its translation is CASSLAGGLEGYTF.

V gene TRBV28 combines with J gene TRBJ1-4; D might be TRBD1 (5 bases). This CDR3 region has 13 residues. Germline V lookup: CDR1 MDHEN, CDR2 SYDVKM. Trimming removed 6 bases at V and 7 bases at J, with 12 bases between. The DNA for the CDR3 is TGTGCCAGCAGCCCTCCGACAGTTGAAAAACTGTTTTTT. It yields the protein CASSPPTVEKLFF.

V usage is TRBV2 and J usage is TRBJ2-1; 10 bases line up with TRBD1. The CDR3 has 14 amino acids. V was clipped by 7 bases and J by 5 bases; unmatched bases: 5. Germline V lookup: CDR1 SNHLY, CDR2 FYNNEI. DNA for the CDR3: TGTGCCAGCACCTCAGGACAGGGGGACAATGAGCAGTTCTTC. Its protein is CASTSGQGDNEQFF.

The CDR3 DNA is TGTGCCAGCAGCGCTTCCGGGACAGAGGTCGGGTACGAGCAGTACTTC. It yields the protein CASSASGTEVGYEQYF. The chain recombines TRBV5-7 with TRBJ2-7; TRBD1 agrees at 7 bases. TRBV5-7 is classed as an ORF, of uncertain function. The CDR3 length is 16 residues. V trimming: 4 bases; J trimming: 4 bases; junction bases outside the gene matches: 14.

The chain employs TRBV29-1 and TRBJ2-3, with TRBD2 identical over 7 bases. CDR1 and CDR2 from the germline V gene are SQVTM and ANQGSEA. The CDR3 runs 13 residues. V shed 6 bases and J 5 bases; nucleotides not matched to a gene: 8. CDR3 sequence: CSVPAGNKDTQYF. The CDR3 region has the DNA TGCAGCGTGCCAGCGGGAAATAAAGATACGCAGTATTTT.

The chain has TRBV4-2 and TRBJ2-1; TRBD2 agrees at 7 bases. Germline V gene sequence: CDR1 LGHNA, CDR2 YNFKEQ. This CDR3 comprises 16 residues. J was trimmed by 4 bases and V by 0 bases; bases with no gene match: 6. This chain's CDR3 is CASSQDLAEYYNEQFF. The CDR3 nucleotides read TGTGCCAGCAGCCAAGACCTAGCGGAGTATTACAATGAGCAGTTCTTC.

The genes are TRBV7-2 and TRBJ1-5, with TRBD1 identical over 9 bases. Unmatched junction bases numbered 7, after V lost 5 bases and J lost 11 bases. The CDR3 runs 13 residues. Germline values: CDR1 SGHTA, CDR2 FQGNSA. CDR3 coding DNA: TGTGCCAGCAGCCTACAACAGGGGGCGGCCCAGCATTTT. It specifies CASSLQQGAAQHF.

The CDR3 loop reads CASSGSGISYEQYF. The CDR3 DNA reads TGTGCCAGCAGTGGATCCGGGATCTCCTACGAGCAGTACTTC. The chain is built from TRBV28 and TRBJ2-7; perhaps TRBD2 as D (5 bases). The germline gives CDR1 MDHEN, CDR2 SYDVKM. Trimming took 5 bases from V and 0 from J, leaving 11 bases between them. The CDR3 totals 14 residues.

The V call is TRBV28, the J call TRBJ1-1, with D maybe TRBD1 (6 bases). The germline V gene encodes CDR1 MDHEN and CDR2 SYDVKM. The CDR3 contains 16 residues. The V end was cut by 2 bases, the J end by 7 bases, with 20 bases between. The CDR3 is CASSLPGRGAQGEAFF. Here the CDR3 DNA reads TGTGCCAGCAGTTTACCGGGACGGGGGGCGCAGGGTGAAGCTTTCTTT. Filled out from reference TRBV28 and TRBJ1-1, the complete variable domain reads DVKVTQSSRYLVKRTGEKVFLECVQDMDHENMFWYRQDPGLGLRLIYFSYDVKMKEKGDIPEGYSVSREKKERFSLILESASTNQTSMYLCASSLPGRGAQGEAFFGQGTRLTVV.